The 27 T cell receptor beta chains in this list originate from one sample, sequenced in a study of T-cell reconstitution after alpha-beta-depleted transplantation in children. Unique molecular identifiers were built into the TCRbeta library. One entry per CDR3 protein, called by TCRdb with MiXCR from the PCR reads. The table records roughly 300,000 distinct CDR3 sequences, more than 9% of them present only once. The sequenced sample was peripheral blood, obtained 180 days after TCRalphabeta/CD19-depleted stem cell transplant. The source is a male patient between 2 and 10 years old who had a stem cell transplant for chronic granulomatous disease, so the T cells may come from the graft donor.

This clonotype was seen repeatedly, ten times or more. V gene TRBV29-1 combines with J gene TRBJ2-7, with D perhaps TRBD1 (5 bases). Germline CDR1 is SQVTM and CDR2 is ANQGSEA. The CDR3 runs 13 residues. Trimming removed 1 base from V and 0 bases from J, with 7 bases in between. For the CDR3, the DNA is TGCAGCGTTGAAGGACAGTACTCCTACGAGCAGTACTTC. This translates into CSVEGQYSYEQYF.

The V and J genes are TRBV28 and TRBJ1-5, with 8 nucleotides matching TRBD1. V dropped 6 bases and J dropped 4; count of bases not matched to a gene: 5. Germline CDR1 and CDR2: MDHEN and SYDVKM. CDR3 length equals 14 residues. In nucleotides, the CDR3 is TGTGCCAGCAGCTCGGGACAGGTGAATCAGCCCCAGCATTTT. Its translation: CASSSGQVNQPQHF.

As concerns this clonotype: This may arise from a read error, as a much more abundant clone is one base away. The CDR3 DNA reads as TGCAGTGCTGGCACCTCTGACAGGGCCTATGGCTACACCTTC. Its protein is CSAGTSDRAYGYTF. V and J are TRBV20-1 and TRBJ1-2, with 7 positions matching TRBD1. This CDR3 contains 14 residues. Germline V gene data show CDR1 as DFQATT and CDR2 as SNEGSKA (reference sequence). Germline trimming cut 5 bases from V and 4 bases from J; bases unmatched to any gene: 10.

This clonotype appeared many times. This chain connects TRBV4-3 to TRBJ2-7, with 8 bases matching TRBD1. CDR1 LGHNA and CDR2 YSLEER come from the germline V gene. Trimming took 3 bases from V and 3 from J; bases not matched to a gene: 7. The CDR3 has 15 amino acids. The CDR3 DNA reads as TGCGCCAGCAGCCACAATGCCGGGACAGGCTACGAGCAGTACTTC. This encodes CASSHNAGTGYEQYF.

This clonotype was counted many times. V and J are TRBV29-1 and TRBJ1-1; D is perhaps TRBD1 (5 bases). V was cut by 6 bases and J by 3 bases, with 14 bases left in between. CDR1 and CDR2 from the germline V gene are SQVTM and ANQGSEA. The CDR3 spans 13 residues. DNA for the CDR3: TGCAGCGTGGGACTGGGGGGGTACACTGAAGCTTTCTTT. It specifies CSVGLGGYTEAFF.

This clonotype was observed many times. This sequence joins TRBV5-1 and TRBJ1-1; perhaps TRBD1 as D (5 bases). CDR1 is SGHRS and CDR2 is YFSETQ in the germline V gene. This CDR3 is 16 amino acids long. Trimming took 6 bases from V and 5 from J, leaving 23 bases between them. CDR3 nucleotides: TGCGCCAGCACCTTAGGTCCCCCACCCGAGGGGACTGAAGCTTTCTTT. Translated: CASTLGPPPEGTEAFF.

This clonotype came up many times. The gene calls are TRBV28 and TRBJ2-1, with 7 bases that match TRBD1. Germline V lookup: CDR1 MDHEN, CDR2 SYDVKM. V was clipped by 1 base and J by 13 bases; unmatched bases: 1. This CDR3 has 11 residues. CDR3 residues: CASSLYRGQFF. CDR3 bases: TGTGCCAGCAGTTTATACAGGGGCCAGTTCTTC.

With regard to this clonotype: A much larger clone is a single base away; this may be a read error. J is TRBJ2-5 and V is TRBV28; tentatively, D is TRBD2 (6 bases). V lost 6 bases and J lost 2, with 22 bases in between. Germline loops: CDR1 MDHEN, CDR2 SYDVKM. The CDR3 is made up of 17 amino acids. The CDR3 coding sequence is TGTGCCAGCAGCACCAGGTGGCTAGCGAGATTGCAAGAGACCCAGTACTTC. Translation: CASSTRWLARLQETQYF.

This clonotype appeared many times. The chain couples TRBV29-1 to TRBJ2-7; D may be TRBD1 or TRBD2 (5 bases each). There are 11 residues in the CDR3. Germline assignment: CDR1 SQVTM and CDR2 ANQGSEA. Trimming removed 5 bases from V and 6 bases from J, with 11 bases in between. This CDR3 reads CSVWGTPEQYF. The CDR3 nucleotides read TGCAGCGTTTGGGGGACCCCCGAGCAGTACTTC.

The table lists this clonotype with many counts. The rearrangement joins TRBV7-2 to TRBJ1-1, with D tentatively TRBD1 (5 bases). CDR3 size: 13 residues. Germline V gene data show CDR1 as SGHTA and CDR2 as FQGNSA. V was pared by 5 bases and J by 3 bases, with 10 bases between. The CDR3 DNA is TGTGCCAGCAGCGCAGGGAGGTACACTGAAGCTTTCTTT. Encoded protein: CASSAGRYTEAFF.

This clonotype was picked up many times. The rearrangement uses TRBV12-3 or TRBV12-4 and TRBJ2-3; TRBD1 is a possible D gene (5 bases). The CDR3 runs 16 residues. The V and J ends lost 2 bases and 2 bases respectively, with 14 bases between them. Written as DNA, the CDR3 is TGTGCCAGCAGTTTAAAGGACACGTTAAACACAGATACGCAGTATTTT. Translating gives CASSLKDTLNTDTQYF.

This clonotype was detected many times. The chain combines TRBV11-2 with TRBJ2-3; D might be TRBD1 or TRBD2, each matching 5 bases. This CDR3 spans 14 amino acids. The germline gives CDR1 SGHAT, CDR2 FQNNGV. Trimming took off 4 bases at V and 4 bases at J, with 12 bases between the two ends. This CDR3 is CASSWGKIADTQYF. In DNA, the CDR3 is TGTGCCAGCAGCTGGGGGAAGATAGCAGATACGCAGTATTTT.

This clonotype occurred many times. The CDR3 DNA sequence: TGTGCCAGCTCACCAGAGAGGTCTGGGGCCAACGTCCTGACTTTC. Translation gives CASSPERSGANVLTF. The chain links TRBV18 to TRBJ2-6; D is unclear. V was shortened by 2 bases and J by 1 base, with 6 bases between the two germline ends. CDR3 length: 15 amino acids. Germline CDR1 KGHSH, CDR2 LQKENI.

This clonotype was counted at least ten times. This sequence joins TRBV5-1 and TRBJ2-7; no definite D call. Germline CDR1 and CDR2: SGHRS and YFSETQ. This CDR3 is built from 17 residues. With 6 bases removed from V and 5 bases from J, the gap between germline ends came to 27 bases. The CDR3 DNA is TGCGCCAGCACCGGGTTGAATGGGTTAGGTTCCCCCCACGAGCAGTACTTC. It codes for CASTGLNGLGSPHEQYF.

This clonotype was counted ten times or more. The chain has TRBV5-6 and TRBJ2-1; D may match TRBD1 or TRBD2 (7 bases each). The CDR3 length is 19 residues. Germline CDR1 reads SGHDT; CDR2 reads YYEEEE. Trimming stripped 7 bases from V and 0 bases from J, with 26 bases between. The CDR3 DNA reads as TGTGCCAGCTTTCTTGCCCGTGGGAGGGGGCCGAGCTCCTACAATGAGCAGTTCTTC. This encodes CASFLARGRGPSSYNEQFF.

This clonotype has ten or more counts. This chain joins TRBV5-4 and TRBJ1-5; no reliable D call. Deletions cut 1 base from V and 0 bases from J, with 29 bases between. This CDR3 is 22 amino acids long. The V gene's germline CDR1 is SGHNT and CDR2 YYREEE (reference sequence). DNA of the CDR3: TGTGCCAGCAGCTTGTCGGCTATATTCGGGCCAACTTCTTCCTATAGCAATCAGCCCCAGCATTTT. This codes for CASSLSAIFGPTSSYSNQPQHF. The whole variable domain, remainder taken from reference TRBV5-4 and TRBJ1-5, is ETGVTQSPTHLIKTRGQQVTLRCSSQSGHNTVSWYQQALGQGPQFIFQYYREEENGRGNFPPRFSGLQFPNYSSELNVNALELDDSALYLCASSLSAIFGPTSSYSNQPQHFGDGTRLSIL.

This clonotype was seen repeatedly, ten times or more. The gene calls are TRBV29-1 and TRBJ1-2; D is perhaps TRBD1 (6 bases). Germline loops: CDR1 SQVTM, CDR2 ANQGSEA. The CDR3 runs 14 residues. The ends were cut back, 2 bases at V and 6 bases at J, with 16 bases in the middle. CDR3 loop: CSVERAGAENGYTF. CDR3 nucleotides: TGCAGCGTTGAAAGGGCAGGGGCAGAGAATGGCTACACCTTC.

This clonotype was found many times. The chain combines TRBV18 with TRBJ1-2; 7 nucleotides match TRBD1. Unmatched junction bases numbered 4, after V lost 3 bases and J lost 0 bases. From germline, CDR1 is KGHSH and CDR2 LQKENI. This CDR3 region has 15 residues. The CDR3 DNA sequence: TGTGCCAGCTCACCGGGACAGTTAGCTAACTATGGCTACACCTTC. This sequence encodes CASSPGQLANYGYTF.

The CDR3 is CASSAPNAGEQFF. In nucleotides, the CDR3 is TGTGCCAGCAGCGCCCCGAACGCGGGGGAGCAGTTCTTC. This sequence joins TRBV11-2 and TRBJ2-1; D is possibly TRBD2 (6 bases). V dropped 5 bases and J dropped 10 bases, with 15 bases sitting between them. The CDR3 consists of 13 residues. Germline V gene lookup returns CDR1 SGHAT and CDR2 FQNNGV.

This clonotype was picked up many times. The chain combines TRBV4-1 with TRBJ1-6; 8 bases agree with TRBD1. Germline lookup yields CDR1 MGHRA and CDR2 YSYEKL. The J segment lost 1 base and the V segment lost 0 bases, leaving 8 bases of the junction unmatched. The CDR3 is made up of 19 amino acids. The CDR3 DNA follows: TGCGCCAGCAGCCAAGACCCGGACAGGGCAGTATCCTATAATTCACCCCTCCACTTT. It is translated as CASSQDPDRAVSYNSPLHF.

This clonotype has ten or more counts. DNA of the CDR3: TGTGCCAGCAGTTACTCGGGACAGATAAAGAGCTACGAGCAGTACTTC. It specifies CASSYSGQIKSYEQYF. V usage is TRBV6-2 or TRBV6-3 and J usage is TRBJ2-7; 7 positions match TRBD1. The V gene end was trimmed by 0 bases and the J gene end by 3 bases; junction bases not matched to a gene: 8. CDR3 length equals 16 residues. CDR1 and CDR2 (germline): MNHEY, SVGEGT.

This clonotype was detected ten times or more. The chain uses TRBV15 and TRBJ2-1; 10 bases agree with TRBD2. Looked up from germline, CDR1 is LNHNV and CDR2 is YYDKDF (reference sequence). The CDR3 is 21 residues long. V lost 0 bases to trimming and J lost 8 bases; unmatched junction nucleotides: 22. The CDR3 DNA is TGTGCCACCAGCAGAGATGAAGGGGCGAGCGGTGGTAGCGGGGGGTCTGATGAGCAGTTCTTC. Protein sequence: CATSRDEGASGGSGGSDEQFF.

There are many counts of this clonotype. This chain links TRBV7-2 with TRBJ1-1; 11 nucleotides line up with TRBD1. Germline-derived CDR1 and CDR2 are SGHTA and FQGNSA. V dropped 5 bases and J dropped 4; count of bases not matched to a gene: 3. CDR3 length: 14 residues. In nucleotides, the CDR3 is TGTGCCAGCAGCCCCGGGACAGGGGGCACTGAAGCTTTCTTT. Translated, it gives CASSPGTGGTEAFF.

The genes are TRBV11-2 and TRBJ2-4; 7 bases agree with TRBD2. CDR1 and CDR2 (germline): SGHAT, FQNNGV. Trimming at V came to 8 bases and at J to 0 bases, leaving 7 bases not matched to a gene. This CDR3 is 15 amino acids long. CDR3 amino acids: CASGRGGGAKNIQYF. Here the CDR3 DNA reads TGTGCCAGCGGGCGCGGGGGAGGAGCCAAAAACATTCAGTACTTC. The whole variable domain, remainder taken from reference TRBV11-2 and TRBJ2-4, is EAGVAQSPRYKIIEKRQSVAFWCNPISGHATLYWYQQILGQGPKLLIQFQNNGVVDDSQLPKDRFSAERLKGVDSTLKIQPAKLEDSAVYLCASGRGGGAKNIQYFGAGTRLSVL.

This clonotype was observed many times. The chain couples TRBV5-8 to TRBJ1-4; the D is unclear. With 2 bases removed from V and 3 bases from J, the gap between germline ends came to 20 bases. This CDR3 contains 18 residues. The germline CDR1 and CDR2 sequences are SGHTS and YDEGEE. In DNA form, the CDR3 reads TGTGCCAGCAGCTTAGAAGTGCCGGTCGCAGGCTCTAATGAAAAACTGTTTTTT. As protein: CASSLEVPVAGSNEKLFF.

This clonotype was observed many times. This CDR3 reads CASSELAGVDTQYF. The CDR3 nucleotides are TGTGCCAGCAGTGAATTAGCGGGAGTAGATACGCAGTATTTT. The J gene is TRBJ2-3, the V gene TRBV2; 9 nucleotides align to TRBD2. CDR1 SNHLY and CDR2 FYNNEI come from the germline V gene. Unmatched junction bases numbered 2, after V lost 2 bases and J lost 5 bases. The CDR3 runs 14 residues.

This clonotype has at least ten counts. The chain uses TRBV20-1 and TRBJ2-7; TRBD2 matches at 7 bases. This CDR3 region has 15 residues. V was clipped by 5 bases and J by 5 bases; unmatched bases: 15. Germline loops: CDR1 DFQATT, CDR2 SNEGSKA (reference sequence). The CDR3 nucleotides are TGCAGTGCTCCCAGACTAGCTGGATCCCTTCACGAGCAGTACTTC. Its protein is CSAPRLAGSLHEQYF.